This is a list of T cell receptor beta chains from one sample in a study of cytomegalovirus exposure and HLA in healthy donors. Generated by immunoSEQ multiplex PCR, the TCRdb table keeps only in-frame clones and is missing some. The sample lists approximately 160,000 clones, about 90% occurring once. Sequences were obtained from PBMCs. The receptors originated from a woman aged 30 to 39 in good health and CMV-seronegative. Each CDR3 is given without its conserved first and last residue.

>TRBV5-4|TRBJ2-1
ASSGGTSGIYEQF
>TRBV28|TRBJ2-2
ASSPPSSGRITGELF
>TRBV28|TRBJ1-2
ASSLSDRSMNGYT
>TRBV15|TRBJ2-3
ATSRGLAGMGDTQY
>TRBV2|TRBJ2-1
ASRRLGNEQF
>TRBV29-1|TRBJ2-7
SVEGGRTGYYEQY
>TRBV5-1|TRBJ2-7
ASSSLGQGPSEQY
>TRBV6-5|TRBJ2-3
ASSSLYTDTQY
>TRBV6-4|TRBJ1-2
ASRGQGGYGYT
>TRBV30|TRBJ2-7
AWSPEVSSYEQY
>TRBV2|TRBJ2-3
ASSGDGGPTDTQY
>TRBV5-6|TRBJ2-1
ASSLIGSSLQF
>TRBV14|TRBJ2-7
ASSPWDHYEQY
>TRBV9|TRBJ1-6
ASSAAVEGVNSPLH
>TRBV19|TRBJ2-7
ASSMGLAGGEQY
>TRBV19|TRBJ1-1
ASSPESRLNTEAF